This T cell receptor (beta chain) was sequenced for a study of regulatory T cells in long-lasting Graves disease. In building TCR beta libraries, iRepertoire HTBI primers were used together with Arm-PCR of CDR3 regions. Via MiXCR, TCRdb re-called the multiplex PCR reads, giving one row per CDR3 protein. Found here are about 440,000 distinct CDR3 sequences, approximately 16% of them singletons; the top ten hold roughly 10%. The CDR3 consists of 14 residues. Germline values: CDR1 MDHEN, CDR2 SYDVKM. The V segment lost 6 bases and the J segment 4 bases; nucleotides outside the gene matches: 6. Time point of the sample: newly diagnosed GD, antithyroid drugs for less than 3 months. RNA from PBMCs was the source of the TCR library. This clonotype has only a few counts. Separately, the same data were catalogued under a study of T cells in Graves' hyperthyroidism and ophthalmopathy. This second study notes: Patients aged 18 to 65 had newly diagnosed hyperthyroidism of under 2 months' duration. Based on clinical symptoms, serum thyroxine and TRAb, thyroid ultrasound and orbital computed tomography, diagnoses were reached.

The source was peripheral blood mononuclear cells (PBMCs), collected at new diagnosis, from a patient treated with antithyroid drugs. This chain joins TRBV28 and TRBJ2-4; 7 bases are a match to TRBD1. This sequence was found in a woman aged 25-40 years with Graves disease. The CDR3 nucleotides read TGTGCCAGCAGGGGCACAGGGGCGAAAAACATTCAGTACTTC. As protein: CASRGTGAKNIQYF.